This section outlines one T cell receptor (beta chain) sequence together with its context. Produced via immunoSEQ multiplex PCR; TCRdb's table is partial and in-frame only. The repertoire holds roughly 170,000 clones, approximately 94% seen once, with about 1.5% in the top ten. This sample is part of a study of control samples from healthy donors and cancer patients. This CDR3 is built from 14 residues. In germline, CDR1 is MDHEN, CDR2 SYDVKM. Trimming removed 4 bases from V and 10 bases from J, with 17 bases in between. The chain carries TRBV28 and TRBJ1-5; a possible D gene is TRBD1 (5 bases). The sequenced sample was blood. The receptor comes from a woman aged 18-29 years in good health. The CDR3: CASSYGARVRPQHF. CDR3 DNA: TGTGCCAGCAGTTACGGGGCCCGCGTTCGCCCCCAGCATTTT. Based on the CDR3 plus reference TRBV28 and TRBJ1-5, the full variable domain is DVKVTQSSRYLVKRTGEKVFLECVQDMDHENMFWYRQDPGLGLRLIYFSYDVKMKEKGDIPEGYSVSREKKERFSLILESASTNQTSMYLCASSYGARVRPQHFGDGTRLSIL.